The 16 T cell receptor beta chains listed next were all sequenced from one sample in a study of blood T cell repertoires in COVID-19. Here immunoSEQ multiplex PCR was the method, and the copy in TCRdb shows in-frame clones only, minus some. The table has under 80,000 clones, nearly 80% seen once. The sample comprised peripheral blood. The receptor set was obtained from a human donor in a cohort sampled during active COVID-19.

This clone was observed once. The V and J genes are TRBV5-4 and TRBJ2-7; a weak D match, TRBD1 (6 bases). Germline CDR1 is SGHNT and CDR2 is YYREEE (reference sequence). V was cut by 4 bases and J by 5 bases, with 16 bases left in between. The CDR3 is made up of 14 amino acids. The CDR3 region is CASSVDSFENEQYV. DNA for the CDR3: TGTGCCAGCAGCGTGGACAGCTTTGAGAACGAGCAGTACGTC.

V gene TRBV12-3 or TRBV12-4 combines with J gene TRBJ2-7, with TRBD2 identical over 7 bases. The CDR3 is 13 residues long. J was trimmed by 4 bases and V by 3 bases; bases with no gene match: 3. The CDR3 bases are TGTGCCAGCAGTTTTGGCGGGAGATACGAGCAGTACGTC. This encodes CASSFGGRYEQYV.

The chain couples TRBV7-2 to TRBJ2-5; the match to TRBD2 covers 12 bases. Germline CDR1 SGHTA, CDR2 FQGNSA. V gave up 0 bases and J gave up 5 bases; unmatched junction bases: 10. The CDR3 is made up of 18 amino acids. The DNA for the CDR3 is TGTGCCAGCAGCTTAGCCCGACTAGCGGGGGCACGGGTGGAGACCCAGTACTTC. Protein sequence: CASSLARLAGARVETQYF. Full variable domain (outside the CDR3, taken from reference TRBV7-2 and TRBJ2-5): GAGVSQSPSNKVTEKGKDVELRCDPISGHTALYWYRQSLGQGLEFLIYFQGNSAPDKSGLPSDRFSAERTGGSVSTLTIQRTQQEDSAVYLCASSLARLAGARVETQYFGPGTRLLVL.

The chain has TRBV28 and TRBJ1-2; D not certain. CDR3 size: 12 residues. Trimming took off 4 bases at V and 8 bases at J, with 11 bases between the two ends. Germline CDR1 is MDHEN and CDR2 is SYDVKM. CDR3 nucleotide sequence: TGTGCCAGCAGTTCAGTCGGCAGGGGCTACACCTTC. Translation: CASSSVGRGYTF.

J is TRBJ2-3 and V is TRBV9; D remains ambiguous. Trimming cost V 5 bases and J 4 bases, with 17 bases left between them. Germline CDR1 reads SGDLS; CDR2 reads YYNGEE. This CDR3 region has 15 residues. CDR3 nucleotide sequence: TGTGCCAGCAGTCATTTAGTGGAGTGGTCAGATACGCAGTATTTT. This gives the protein CASSHLVEWSDTQYF.

This clone was seen a handful of times. The chain has TRBV24-1 and TRBJ1-2, with TRBD1 identical over 8 bases. The V gene's germline CDR1 is KGHDR and CDR2 SFDVKD. This CDR3 is 16 amino acids long. J was trimmed by 3 bases and V by 4 bases; bases with no gene match: 9. The CDR3 coding sequence is TGTGCCACCAGTGACGATGGGACAGGAGGGCACTATGGCTACACCTTC. Protein sequence: CATSDDGTGGHYGYTF.

The V gene is TRBV3-1 (or the pseudogene TRBV3-2), the J gene TRBJ2-5; D possibly corresponds to TRBD2 (6 bases). The CDR3 loop spans 14 amino acids. The ends were cut back, 4 bases at V and 4 bases at J, with 13 bases in the middle. Germline loops: CDR1 LGHDT, CDR2 YNNKEL (reference sequence). CDR3 loop: CASSPTRSGETQYF. CDR3 in DNA: TGTGCCAGCAGCCCGACTAGGAGTGGAGAGACCCAGTACTTC.

The V call is TRBV30, the J call TRBJ1-3; D is uncertain. V lost 5 bases and J lost 0, with 14 bases in between. CDR1 is GTSNPN and CDR2 is SVGIG in the germline V gene (reference sequence). CDR3 length equals 15 residues. The CDR3 nucleotides are TGTGCCTGGTCAGTCGACACTTACTCTGGAAACACCATATATTTT. As protein: CAWSVDTYSGNTIYF.

This clone came up a few times. The genes are TRBV4-1 and TRBJ2-6; TRBD1 matches 9 bases. The CDR3 consists of 20 residues. Germline V gene lookup returns CDR1 MGHRA and CDR2 YSYEKL. Losses at the gene ends were 6 bases for V and 0 bases for J; bases not matched to a gene: 15. CDR3 residues: CASSSGRGQGTSSGANVLTF. CDR3 coding DNA: TGCGCCAGCAGTTCTGGCAGGGGACAGGGAACAAGCTCTGGGGCCAACGTCCTGACTTTC.

This chain links TRBV5-1 with TRBJ2-3; possibly TRBD2 for D (5 bases). The CDR3 totals 14 residues. V lost 3 bases and J 5 bases, leaving 13 bases between the germline ends. Germline CDR1 and CDR2: SGHRS and YFSETQ. DNA of the CDR3: TGCGCCAGCAGCTCAGGACTCATCGGAGATACGCAGTATTTT. Translated: CASSSGLIGDTQYF. The variable domain in full, completed from reference TRBV5-1 and TRBJ2-3, reads KAGVTQTPRYLIKTRGQQVTLSCSPISGHRSVSWYQQTPGQGLQFLFEYFSETQRNKGNFPGRFSGRQFSNSRSEMNVSTLELGDSALYLCASSSGLIGDTQYFGPGTRLTVL.

The chain's CDR3 is CASSLKGTSGSTNEQFF. CDR3 DNA sequence: TGTGCCAGCAGCTTAAAAGGAACTAGCGGGAGTACGAATGAGCAGTTCTTC. This chain connects TRBV7-3 to TRBJ2-1, with TRBD2 matching over 11 bases. Looked up from germline, CDR1 is SGHTA and CDR2 is FQGTGA. The CDR3 runs 17 residues. V shed 1 base and J 7 bases; nucleotides not matched to a gene: 9.

The chain employs TRBV4-3 and TRBJ1-2; TRBD1 matches 10 bases. Germline CDR1 is LGHNA and CDR2 is YSLEER. Losses at the gene ends were 2 bases for V and 8 bases for J; bases not matched to a gene: 8. This CDR3 is built from 15 residues. The CDR3: CASSQKWGQGSGYTF. CDR3 coding DNA: TGCGCCAGCAGCCAAAAGTGGGGACAGGGGTCGGGCTACACCTTC.

This clone was seen more than once but under ten times. The gene calls are TRBV7-3 and TRBJ2-2; D uncertain. Between the trimmed V and J ends, which lost 2 bases and 0 bases, there was a span of 7 bases. CDR3 length equals 15 residues. Germline-derived CDR1 and CDR2 are SGHTA and FQGTGA. The CDR3 nucleotides read TGTGCCAGCAGCTTATACGCTACGAACACCGGGGAGCTGTTTTTT. Residues: CASSLYATNTGELFF.

The genes are TRBV5-1 and TRBJ2-5, with TRBD2 matching over 9 bases. V was clipped by 1 base and J by 0 bases; unmatched bases: 4. The CDR3 is 16 residues long. Looked up from germline, CDR1 is SGHRS and CDR2 is YFSETQ. CDR3: CASSLPSGKYQETQYF. CDR3 DNA: TGCGCCAGCAGCTTGCCTAGCGGGAAGTACCAAGAGACCCAGTACTTC.

The rearrangement links TRBV24-1 to TRBJ1-2, with D possibly TRBD1 on 5 matching bases. Trimming cost V 1 base and J 8 bases, with 16 bases left between them. The V gene's germline CDR1 is KGHDR and CDR2 SFDVKD. This CDR3 contains 15 residues. CDR3 sequence (DNA): TGTGCCACCAGTGATTTCGCGGGACCTTTCGGCGGCTACACCTTC. Its protein is CATSDFAGPFGGYTF.

The chain carries TRBV7-2 and TRBJ1-2; 7 bases fit TRBD1. The CDR3 loop spans 14 amino acids. J was trimmed by 2 bases and V by 5 bases; bases with no gene match: 5. Per germline, CDR1 SGHTA and CDR2 FQGNSA. CDR3 coding DNA: TGTGCCAGCAGCCCTCCGGGACAGAACTATGGCTACACCTTC. It is translated as CASSPPGQNYGYTF.